A selection of T cell receptor beta chains follows, all from one sample in a study of OX40 agonist ivuxolimab in advanced cancers. The assay was immunoSEQ multiplex PCR, and TCRdb's table has in-frame clones only and misses some. The table has about 89,000 clones, roughly 90% seen once. This specimen was CD4+ or CD8+ T cells sorted from blood, taken in a trial of the OX40 agonist ivuxolimab. The origin of the receptors is an adult with an advanced solid tumor such as melanoma, head and neck, liver or kidney cancer. CDR3s include the opening cysteine and the closing phenylalanine or tryptophan. D genes are given only for firm matches. Only some rows state a clone size, as once, few, many or a class for expanded clones.

length,V,J,D,size,DNA,CDR3
13,TRBV27,TRBJ2-5,TRBD1,few,TGTGCCAGCAGTAATACAGGGGTCGAGACCCAGTACTTC,CASSNTGVETQYF
14,TRBV30,TRBJ1-5,TRBD1,.,TGTGCCTGGAGTAGACAGGGAGGTAATCAGCCCCAGCATTTT,CAWSRQGGNQPQHF
14,TRBV7-9,TRBJ2-7,TRBD1,.,TGTGCCAGCAGCTTAATGGGACAGGGCTACGAGCAGTACTTC,CASSLMGQGYEQYF
12,TRBV7-2,TRBJ2-2,.,.,TGTGCCAGCGAGAGGGACACCGGGGAGCTGTTTTTT,CASERDTGELFF
15,TRBV30,TRBJ1-3,.,.,TGTGCCTGGAGTGTACGAGGCAGCTCTGGAAACACCATATATTTT,CAWSVRGSSGNTIYF
12,TRBV28,TRBJ2-5,TRBD2,.,TGTGCCAGCAATACGGGAGGGGAGACCCAGTACTTC,CASNTGGETQYF
13,TRBV7-2,TRBJ2-7,.,once,TGTGCCAGCAGCGAAGGACATGGATACGAGCAGTACTTC,CASSEGHGYEQYF
15,TRBV6-5,TRBJ1-1,.,few,TGTGCCAGCAGTTACTCCGTCCCGAAGAACACTGAAGCTTTCTTT,CASSYSVPKNTEAFF
16,TRBV11-2,TRBJ2-5,.,.,TGTGCCAGCAGCTTCCCCCCCTCGGGACGACAAGAGACCCAGTACTTC,CASSFPPSGRQETQYF
13,TRBV6-1,TRBJ1-1,TRBD1,.,TGTGCCAGCAGTGACCAGGGGGTCCCTGAAGCTTTCTTT,CASSDQGVPEAFF
18,TRBV12-2,TRBJ1-5,.,.,TGTGCAAGTCGCTTAGTTCCCCAAGCCCAGGGTAGGGATCAGCCCCAGCATTTT,CASRLVPQAQGRDQPQHF